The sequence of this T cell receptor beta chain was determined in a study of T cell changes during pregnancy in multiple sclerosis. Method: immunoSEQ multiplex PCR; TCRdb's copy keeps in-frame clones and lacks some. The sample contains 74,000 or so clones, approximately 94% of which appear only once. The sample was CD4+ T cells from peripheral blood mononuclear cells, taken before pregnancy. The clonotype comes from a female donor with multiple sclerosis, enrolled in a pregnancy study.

CDR3 coding DNA: TGTGCCAGCAGACTAGCGGGAGGGCCAGGGGTTGAGCAGTTCTTC. Translation: CASRLAGGPGVEQFF. The V and J genes are TRBV7-3 and TRBJ2-1, with TRBD2 identical over 13 bases. V was clipped by 6 bases and J by 9 bases; unmatched bases: 8. This CDR3 is built from 15 residues. CDR1 and CDR2 from the germline V gene are SGHTA and FQGTGA.